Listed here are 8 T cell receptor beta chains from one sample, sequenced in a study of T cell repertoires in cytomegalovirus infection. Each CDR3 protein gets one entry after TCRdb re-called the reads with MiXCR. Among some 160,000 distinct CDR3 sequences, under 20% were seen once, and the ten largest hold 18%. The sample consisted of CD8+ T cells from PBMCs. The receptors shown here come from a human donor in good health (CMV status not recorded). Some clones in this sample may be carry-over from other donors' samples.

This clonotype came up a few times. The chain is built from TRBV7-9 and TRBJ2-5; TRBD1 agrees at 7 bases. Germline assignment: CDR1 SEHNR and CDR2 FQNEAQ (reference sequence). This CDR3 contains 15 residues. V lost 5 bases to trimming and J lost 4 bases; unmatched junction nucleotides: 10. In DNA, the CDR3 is TGTGCCAGCAGCGAGGGGACAGCTTTACGAGAGACCCAGTACTTC. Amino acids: CASSEGTALRETQYF.

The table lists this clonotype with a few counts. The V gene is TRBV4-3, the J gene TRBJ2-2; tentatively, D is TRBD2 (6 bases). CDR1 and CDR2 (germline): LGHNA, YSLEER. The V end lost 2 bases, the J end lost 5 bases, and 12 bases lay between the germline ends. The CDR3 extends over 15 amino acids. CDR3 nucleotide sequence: TGCGCCAGCAGCCAAATTGGGGGGAATACCGGGGAGCTGTTTTTT. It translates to CASSQIGGNTGELFF.

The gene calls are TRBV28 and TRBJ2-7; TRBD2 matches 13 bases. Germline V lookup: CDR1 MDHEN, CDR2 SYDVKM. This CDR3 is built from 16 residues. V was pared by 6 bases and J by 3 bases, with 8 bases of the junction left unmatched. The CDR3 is CASSSGLAGPVYEQYF. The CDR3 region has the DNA TGTGCCAGCAGCTCGGGACTAGCGGGACCGGTCTACGAGCAGTACTTC.

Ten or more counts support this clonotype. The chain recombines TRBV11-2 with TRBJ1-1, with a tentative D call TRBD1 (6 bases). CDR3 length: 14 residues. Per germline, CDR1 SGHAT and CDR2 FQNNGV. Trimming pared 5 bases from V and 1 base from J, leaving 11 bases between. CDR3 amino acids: CASSLRGTNTEAFF. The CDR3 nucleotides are TGTGCCAGCAGCCTCAGGGGAACGAACACTGAAGCTTTCTTT.

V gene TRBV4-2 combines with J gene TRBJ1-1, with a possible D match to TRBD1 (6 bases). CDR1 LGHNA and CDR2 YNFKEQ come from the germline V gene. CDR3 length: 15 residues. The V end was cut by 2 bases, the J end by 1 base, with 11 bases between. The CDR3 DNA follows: TGTGCCAGCAGCCAATCTCGGGACACGAACACTGAAGCTTTCTTT. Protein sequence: CASSQSRDTNTEAFF.

CDR3 sequence: CASSLDRGANYGYTF. DNA for the CDR3: TGTGCCAGCAGCTTAGACAGGGGCGCTAACTATGGCTACACCTTC. The V and J genes are TRBV7-2 and TRBJ1-2; 7 nucleotides agree with TRBD1. Trimming removed 1 base from V and 0 bases from J; junction bases left unmatched: 2. This CDR3 comprises 15 residues. Germline lookup yields CDR1 SGHTA and CDR2 FQGNSA.

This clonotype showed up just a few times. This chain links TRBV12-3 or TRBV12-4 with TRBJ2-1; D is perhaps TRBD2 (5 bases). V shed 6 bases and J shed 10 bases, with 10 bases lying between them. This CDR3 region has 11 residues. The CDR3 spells CASRLGKEQFF. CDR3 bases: TGTGCCAGCAGACTAGGAAAAGAGCAGTTCTTC.

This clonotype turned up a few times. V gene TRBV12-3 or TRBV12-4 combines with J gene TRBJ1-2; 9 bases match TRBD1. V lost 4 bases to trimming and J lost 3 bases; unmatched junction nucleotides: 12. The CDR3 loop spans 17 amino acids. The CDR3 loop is CASSYLRDRVFDYGYTF. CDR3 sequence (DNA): TGTGCCAGCAGTTACCTCCGGGACAGGGTGTTTGACTATGGCTACACCTTC.